Presented here are 14 T cell receptor beta chains from one specimen sequenced in a study of blood T cell repertoires in COVID-19. Profiled with immunoSEQ multiplex PCR; TCRdb holds only in-frame clones, not every one. The sample yields roughly 250,000 clones, 80% to 90% seen once. What was sequenced was PBMCs or T cells enriched from blood (not recorded which). The receptors were sampled from a woman aged 18 to 35 who had recovered from COVID-19.

The chain is built from TRBV5-8 and TRBJ2-5, with 10 nucleotides matching TRBD2. This CDR3 comprises 16 residues. CDR1 and CDR2 (germline): SGHTS, YDEGEE. The junction had 4 bases not matched to a gene; V was cut back by 2 bases and J by 0 bases. The CDR3, as DNA: TGTGCCAGCAGCTTCCTTAGCGGGGGGAACCAAGAGACCCAGTACTTC. Translation gives CASSFLSGGNQETQYF.

The rearrangement uses TRBV7-2 and TRBJ2-7; 14 nucleotides align to TRBD2. Germline V gives CDR1 SGHTA, CDR2 FQGNSA. V was clipped by 4 bases and J by 4 bases; unmatched bases: 3. The CDR3 runs 15 residues. The CDR3 DNA sequence: TGTGCCAGCAGCTCGGGACTAGCGGGGGAGTACGAGCAGTACTTC. It encodes CASSSGLAGEYEQYF.

The chain employs TRBV28 and TRBJ1-6, with 8 positions matching TRBD1. CDR3 length: 15 residues. Germline lookup yields CDR1 MDHEN and CDR2 SYDVKM. The J segment lost 10 bases and the V segment lost 6 bases, leaving 11 bases of the junction unmatched. CDR3 protein: CASSLQGVIQSPLHF. CDR3 bases: TGTGCCAGCAGCCTACAGGGGGTGATTCAATCACCCCTCCACTTT.

V and J are TRBV9 and TRBJ2-7; D call uncertain. Germline assignment: CDR1 SGDLS and CDR2 YYNGEE. V lost 5 bases, J lost 7 bases, and 13 bases lay in between. The CDR3 totals 12 residues. CDR3: CASSGLSQEQYF. CDR3 in DNA: TGTGCCAGCAGTGGCCTCTCTCAGGAGCAGTACTTC. Full variable domain (rest looked up from reference TRBV9 and TRBJ2-7): DSGVTQTPKHLITATGQRVTLRCSPRSGDLSVYWYQQSLDQGLQFLIQYYNGEERAKGNILERFSAQQFPDLHSELNLSSLELGDSALYFCASSGLSQEQYFGPGTRLTVT.

The CDR3, as DNA: TGTGCCAGCAGCTTAGGGACAGGGGGAGATACGCAGTATTTT. It specifies CASSLGTGGDTQYF. The chain carries TRBV14 and TRBJ2-3; 11 nucleotides agree with TRBD1. Unmatched junction bases numbered 3, after V lost 5 bases and J lost 5 bases. The CDR3 is 14 residues long. Germline V gives CDR1 SGHDN, CDR2 FVKESK.

About this clone itself: The same CDR3 is also encoded by other DNA sequences in this sample. The chain joins TRBV27 to TRBJ2-7; TRBD1 aligns across 11 bases. The CDR3 covers 14 residues. Losses at the gene ends were 3 bases for V and 2 bases for J; bases not matched to a gene: 0. From germline, CDR1 is MNHEY and CDR2 SMNVEV (reference sequence). The CDR3 nucleotides are TGTGCCAGCAGTTTGGGACAGGGGGCCTACGAGCAGTACTTC. Translation gives CASSLGQGAYEQYF.

V and J are TRBV23-1 and TRBJ2-7; 7 nucleotides match TRBD1. TRBV23-1 is flagged as an ORF with uncertain function. The length of the CDR3 is 14 residues. Trimming removed 2 bases from V and 2 bases from J; junction bases left unmatched: 3. The CDR3 sequence: CASSQGDSPYEQYF. CDR3 bases: TGCGCCAGCAGTCAAGGGGACAGTCCCTACGAGCAGTACTTC.

The gene calls are TRBV5-4 and TRBJ2-1; D may be TRBD2 (6 bases). The CDR3 is 15 amino acids. V was trimmed by 4 bases and J by 6 bases, leaving 17 bases between them. CDR1 is SGHNT and CDR2 is YYREEE in the germline V gene (reference sequence). CDR3: CASSRPGTQFNEQFF. CDR3 sequence (DNA): TGTGCCAGCAGCCGGCCCGGGACTCAGTTCAATGAGCAGTTCTTC.

V is TRBV11-2 and J is TRBJ1-6; 8 bases match TRBD1. The CDR3 has 15 residues. With 1 base clipped from V and 4 bases from J, the junction kept 0 bases outside the gene matches. Germline CDR1 reads SGHAT; CDR2 reads FQNNGV. The CDR3 here is CASSLGTGYNSPLHF. The CDR3 nucleotides read TGTGCCAGCAGCTTAGGGACAGGGTATAATTCACCCCTCCACTTT.

The chain combines TRBV10-2 with TRBJ2-3; 7 bases are a match to TRBD2. The trim removed 6 bases at V and 4 bases at J, leaving 4 bases unmatched. The germline V gene has CDR1 WSHSY and CDR2 SAAADI. This CDR3 region has 13 residues. The chain's CDR3 is CASRDSGPDTQYF. The CDR3 DNA reads TGCGCCAGCAGAGATAGCGGGCCAGATACGCAGTATTTT.

V and J are TRBV29-1 and TRBJ2-2; D call uncertain. Trimming took off 1 base at V and 2 bases at J, with 11 bases between the two ends. Germline-derived CDR1 and CDR2 are SQVTM and ANQGSEA. This CDR3 comprises 15 residues. CDR3 loop: CSVEAAGLNTGELFF. In DNA, the CDR3 is TGCAGCGTTGAAGCGGCAGGTCTTAACACCGGGGAGCTGTTTTTT.

This sequence joins TRBV27 and TRBJ2-1; D may be TRBD2 (6 bases). The CDR3 totals 16 residues. Germline assignment: CDR1 MNHEY and CDR2 SMNVEV (reference sequence). V lost 1 base and J lost 0, with 10 bases in between. The CDR3 sequence: CASSLLAVSSYNEQFF. In DNA form, the CDR3 reads TGTGCCAGCAGTTTATTAGCGGTGAGCTCCTACAATGAGCAGTTCTTC.

The chain joins TRBV2 to TRBJ1-5; maybe TRBD1 (6 bases). Germline CDR1 reads SNHLY; CDR2 reads FYNNEI. The CDR3 extends over 14 amino acids. Trimming removed 3 bases from V and 5 bases from J, with 11 bases in between. The CDR3: CASSEAGDHQPQHF. The DNA of the CDR3 is TGTGCCAGCAGTGAGGCAGGGGACCATCAGCCCCAGCATTTT.

V is TRBV24-1 and J is TRBJ1-5; D uncertain. The V end was cut by 4 bases, the J end by 4 bases, with 10 bases between. The CDR3 sequence is 14 residues long. From germline, CDR1 is KGHDR and CDR2 SFDVKD. DNA for the CDR3: TGTGCCACCAGTGAACCGGGGAGTAATCAGCCCCAGCATTTT. It translates to CATSEPGSNQPQHF.